This passage covers 25 T cell receptor beta chains from one sample sequenced in a study of human T cells and chemical hapten exposure. One entry per CDR3 protein, called by TCRdb with MiXCR from the RACE reads. This sample has some 330,000 distinct CDR3 sequences, with about 5.4% found just once. This sample's time point: pre-sensitization, week 0. Treatment in this sample: therapeutic diphenylcyclopropenone sensitization with weekly scalp DPC. Sequences were derived from whole blood, sampled in connection with sensitization to the hapten diphenylcyclopropenone (DPC). The source of these receptors is a young woman with alopecia areata. Some clones in this sample may be carry-over from other donors' samples.

The table lists this clonotype with a few counts. This chain links TRBV4-1 with TRBJ2-7, with 15 bases that match TRBD2. The CDR3 is 16 amino acids. In germline, CDR1 is MGHRA, CDR2 YSYEKL. J gave up 6 bases and V 2 bases, and 5 bases lay outside the gene matches. CDR3 nucleotides: TGCGCCAGCAGCCAATGGACTAGCGGGGGGGGAGGCGAGCAGTACTTC. Protein: CASSQWTSGGGGEQYF.

This clonotype was recorded at least ten times. The chain recombines TRBV7-8 with TRBJ2-7; D possibly uses TRBD1 or TRBD2 (5 bases each). The CDR3 length is 14 residues. The germline V gene encodes CDR1 SGHVS and CDR2 FQNEAQ. Trimming took 4 bases from V and 3 from J, leaving 13 bases between them. The CDR3, as DNA: TGTGCCAGCAGCTCCCTCGGGGACGACTACGAGCAGTACTTC. This codes for CASSSLGDDYEQYF.

This clonotype was observed at least ten times. This rearrangement joins TRBV12-3 or TRBV12-4 to TRBJ2-7, with D uncertain. Trimming removed 1 base from V and 6 bases from J, with 10 bases in between. This CDR3 region has 13 residues. CDR3 loop: CASSLGAETEQYF. The CDR3 DNA reads as TGTGCCAGCAGTTTAGGGGCGGAGACCGAGCAGTACTTC.

Ten or more counts support this clonotype. This chain uses TRBV12-3 or TRBV12-4 with TRBJ1-2, with a tentative D call TRBD1 (5 bases). Trimming left V 3 bases short and J 4 bases short, with 12 bases between. This CDR3 comprises 14 residues. The CDR3 DNA is TGTGCCAGCAGTTTTCAGGGAGAAGGCTATGGCTACACCTTC. Translation gives CASSFQGEGYGYTF.

This clonotype was counted at least ten times. V usage is TRBV7-8 and J usage is TRBJ1-2, with D possibly being TRBD1 (6 bases). This CDR3 is built from 13 residues. Per the germline V gene, CDR1 is SGHVS and CDR2 is FQNEAQ. V shed 1 base and J shed 6 bases, with 9 bases lying between them. CDR3 DNA sequence: TGTGCCAGCAGCTTAGTTAGGACAGATGGCTACACCTTC. Its protein product is CASSLVRTDGYTF.

The chain has TRBV6-5 and TRBJ1-1, with D possibly being TRBD1 (6 bases). The CDR3 length is 11 residues. Germline loops: CDR1 MNHEY, CDR2 SVGAGI. Between the trimmed V and J ends, which lost 7 bases and 10 bases, there was a span of 13 bases. The CDR3 bases are TGTGCCAGCAATAAGAGGGGGACAGCTTTCTTT. Translated, it gives CASNKRGTAFF.

This clonotype has a count of ten or more. V is TRBV5-1 and J is TRBJ2-3, with TRBD1 identical over 8 bases. With 3 bases clipped from V and 3 bases from J, the junction kept 6 bases outside the gene matches. CDR3 length: 15 residues. The germline V gene has CDR1 SGHRS and CDR2 YFSETQ. CDR3 coding DNA: TGCGCCAGCAGCTCCGGACAGGGCATAACAGATACGCAGTATTTT. Protein sequence: CASSSGQGITDTQYF.

The V and J genes are TRBV6-1 and TRBJ1-3, with D tentatively TRBD1 (6 bases). Trimming removed 7 bases from V and 4 bases from J, with 14 bases in between. CDR1 is MNHNS and CDR2 is SASEGT in the germline V gene. The CDR3 spans 14 residues. DNA of the CDR3: TGTGCCAGCACCACTGACAGGCGCGGAAACACCATATATTTT. This translates into CASTTDRRGNTIYF.

Many counts were recorded for this clonotype. The chain is built from TRBV5-5 and TRBJ2-3; possible D gene TRBD1, 6 bases. CDR3 size: 15 residues. The germline V gene has CDR1 SGHKS and CDR2 YYEKEE (reference sequence). Trimming stripped 3 bases from V and 2 bases from J, with 13 bases between. CDR3 in amino acids: CASSSEGQTTDTQYF. CDR3 DNA sequence: TGTGCCAGCAGCTCAGAGGGACAAACCACAGATACGCAGTATTTT.

The chain has TRBV28 and TRBJ2-3; 14 bases align to TRBD2. This CDR3 has 15 residues. The germline V gene has CDR1 MDHEN and CDR2 SYDVKM. The V segment lost 6 bases and the J segment 13 bases; nucleotides outside the gene matches: 12. CDR3 nucleotides: TGTGCCAGCAGCTCCGCCGGGACTAGCGGGGGCCGCGAGTATTTT. Translation: CASSSAGTSGGREYF.

This clonotype was detected only a few times. The chain carries TRBV7-2 and TRBJ2-2; the match to TRBD2 covers 9 bases. The germline gives CDR1 SGHTA, CDR2 FQGNSA. With V trimmed by 6 bases and J by 8 bases, 10 bases remained unmatched. The CDR3 is made up of 15 amino acids. The CDR3: CASRLGLASLGELFF. The CDR3 nucleotides read TGTGCCAGCAGACTAGGACTAGCGTCACTTGGGGAGCTGTTTTTT. Filled out from reference TRBV7-2 and TRBJ2-2, the complete variable domain reads GAGVSQSPSNKVTEKGKDVELRCDPISGHTALYWYRQSLGQGLEFLIYFQGNSAPDKSGLPSDRFSAERTGGSVSTLTIQRTQQEDSAVYLCASRLGLASLGELFFGEGSRLTVL.

This clonotype showed up many times. The chain couples TRBV5-1 to TRBJ1-1; no reliable D call. CDR3 length: 14 residues. V was clipped by 0 bases and J by 4 bases, with 10 bases between them. CDR1 SGHRS and CDR2 YFSETQ come from the germline V gene. CDR3 DNA: TGCGCCAGCAGCTTGGAAGGGTTCTCCACTGAAGCTTTCTTT. Translated: CASSLEGFSTEAFF.

This clonotype was recorded many times. The rearrangement uses TRBV28 and TRBJ2-7; D call uncertain. Per germline, CDR1 MDHEN and CDR2 SYDVKM. The CDR3 loop spans 12 amino acids. Trimming removed 8 bases from V and 3 bases from J, with 11 bases in between. The CDR3 region has the DNA TGTGCCAGCCCTCGGAACGGCTACGAGCAGTACTTC. It specifies CASPRNGYEQYF.

This clonotype has only a few counts. V and J are TRBV12-3 or TRBV12-4 and TRBJ1-1, with a possible D match to TRBD1 (6 bases). This CDR3 has 16 residues. The V end was cut by 3 bases, the J end by 0 bases, with 14 bases between. CDR3 loop: CASSFHRGTMNTEAFF. CDR3 nucleotide sequence: TGTGCCAGCAGTTTCCATCGTGGGACAATGAACACTGAAGCTTTCTTT.

The V and J genes are TRBV2 and TRBJ2-5; 8 nucleotides match TRBD2. After removal of 3 bases from V and 2 bases from J, the junction contained 8 bases not matched to a gene. CDR1 is SNHLY, CDR2 FYNNEI, per germline. This CDR3 region has 16 residues. The CDR3, as DNA: TGTGCCAGCAGTGAGGGCGGGGGGCCTATTCAAGAGACCCAGTACTTC. The encoded protein is CASSEGGGPIQETQYF.

The table lists this clonotype with many counts. The V call is TRBV29-1, the J call TRBJ2-5; D not resolved. The CDR3 consists of 13 residues. With 5 bases removed from V and 1 base from J, the gap between germline ends came to 11 bases. Per germline, CDR1 SQVTM and CDR2 ANQGSEA. The CDR3 DNA reads as TGCAGCGTTATCAGGAACCGCCAAGAGACCCAGTACTTC. Translating it yields CSVIRNRQETQYF.

This clonotype turned up a few times. CDR3 nucleotide sequence: TGTGCCAGCAGCCAAGCACATTTAGAGACCCAGTACTTC. Translating it yields CASSQAHLETQYF. The rearrangement links TRBV6-6 to TRBJ2-5; D unclear. This CDR3 contains 13 residues. Between the trimmed V and J ends, which lost 6 bases and 4 bases, there was a span of 12 bases. CDR1 is MNHNY and CDR2 is SVGAGI in the germline V gene (reference sequence).

This clonotype was detected ten times or more. The V call is TRBV20-1, the J call TRBJ1-3, with 8 positions matching TRBD1. V was pared by 2 bases and J by 2 bases, with 2 bases of the junction left unmatched. Germline V CDR1 and CDR2: DFQATT, SNEGSKA (reference sequence). The CDR3 is made up of 14 amino acids. The CDR3 sequence: CSARRTGPGNTIYF. The CDR3 region has the DNA TGCAGTGCTAGACGGACAGGGCCTGGAAACACCATATATTTT.

This clonotype has at least ten counts. The chain is built from TRBV5-1 and TRBJ1-1; no reliable D call. The germline gives CDR1 SGHRS, CDR2 YFSETQ. This CDR3 is 14 amino acids long. The germline V and J ends were trimmed by 4 bases and 1 base, with 11 bases remaining between them. This chain's CDR3 is CASSSKPRNTEAFF. CDR3 DNA: TGCGCCAGCAGCAGCAAACCACGGAACACTGAAGCTTTCTTT.

This clonotype was picked up many times. The chain links TRBV7-9 to TRBJ2-7, with TRBD2 as a possible D gene (5 bases). Germline V gene data show CDR1 as SEHNR and CDR2 as FQNEAQ (reference sequence). Trimming took 5 bases from V and 3 from J, leaving 14 bases between them. The CDR3 contains 14 residues. The CDR3 DNA is TGTGCCAGCAGCCATAGGACTGAGTACTACGAGCAGTACTTC. It codes for CASSHRTEYYEQYF.

This clonotype came up a few times. The chain employs TRBV27 and TRBJ2-3; 12 bases are a match to TRBD2. This CDR3 is 17 amino acids long. The germline gives CDR1 MNHEY, CDR2 SMNVEV (reference sequence). The trim removed 3 bases at V and 4 bases at J, leaving 8 bases unmatched. The CDR3 is CASSFLAGGRGADTQYF. CDR3 bases: TGTGCCAGCAGTTTCCTAGCGGGGGGGCGTGGGGCAGATACGCAGTATTTT.

This clonotype has a handful of counts. The genes are TRBV29-1 and TRBJ1-1; D is ambiguous. Germline-derived CDR1 and CDR2 are SQVTM and ANQGSEA. The CDR3 runs 14 residues. Trimming removed 6 bases at V and 1 base at J, with 15 bases between. CDR3: CSVKDRAPNTEAFF. CDR3 nucleotides: TGCAGCGTGAAGGATAGGGCCCCGAACACTGAAGCTTTCTTT. Filled out from reference TRBV29-1 and TRBJ1-1, the complete variable domain reads SAVISQKPSRDICQRGTSLTIQCQVDSQVTMMFWYRQQPGQSLTLIATANQGSEATYESGFVIDKFPISRPNLTFSTLTVSNMSPEDSSIYLCSVKDRAPNTEAFFGQGTRLTVV.

This clonotype has only a few counts. The chain carries TRBV12-3 or TRBV12-4 and TRBJ1-5, with D perhaps matching TRBD1 (5 bases). The ends were cut back, 7 bases at V and 4 bases at J, with 11 bases in the middle. The CDR3 is 13 residues long. This chain's CDR3 is CASTGTENQPQHF. CDR3 DNA sequence: TGTGCCAGCACCGGGACGGAGAATCAGCCCCAGCATTTT.

This clonotype was detected only a few times. V usage is TRBV7-9 and J usage is TRBJ2-5; no definite D call. The V gene's germline CDR1 is SEHNR and CDR2 FQNEAQ (reference sequence). V lost 4 bases and J lost 5, with 14 bases in between. This CDR3 comprises 14 residues. CDR3 sequence (DNA): TGTGCCAGCAGCTACACTTACACGGAGGAGACCCAGTACTTC. Translation gives CASSYTYTEETQYF.

This clonotype was observed many times. The chain uses TRBV7-2 and TRBJ2-4; 13 bases map to TRBD2. CDR1 and CDR2 (germline): SGHTA, FQGNSA. The CDR3 is 17 residues long. V lost 5 bases, J lost 6 bases, and 10 bases stayed unmatched. In DNA, the CDR3 is TGTGCCAGCAGCACTCGTACGACTAGCGGGGGGCCAAACATTCAGTACTTC. Translation gives CASSTRTTSGGPNIQYF.